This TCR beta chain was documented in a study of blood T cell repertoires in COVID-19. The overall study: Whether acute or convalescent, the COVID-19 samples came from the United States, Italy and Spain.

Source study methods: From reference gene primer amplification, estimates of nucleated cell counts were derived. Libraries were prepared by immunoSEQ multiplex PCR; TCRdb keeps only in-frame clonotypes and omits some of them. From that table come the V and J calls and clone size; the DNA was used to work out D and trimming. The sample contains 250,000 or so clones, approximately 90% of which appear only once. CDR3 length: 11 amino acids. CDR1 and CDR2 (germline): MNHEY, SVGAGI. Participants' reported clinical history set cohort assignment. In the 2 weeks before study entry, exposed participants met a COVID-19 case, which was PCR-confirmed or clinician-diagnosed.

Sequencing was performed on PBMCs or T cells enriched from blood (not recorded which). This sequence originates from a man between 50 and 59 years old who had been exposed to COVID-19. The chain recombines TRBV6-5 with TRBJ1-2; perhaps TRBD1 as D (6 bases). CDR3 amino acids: CASGVSYGYTF. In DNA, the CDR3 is TGTGCATCAGGGGTATCCTATGGCTACACCTTC.